This T cell receptor (beta chain) was identified in a study of blood T cell repertoires in COVID-19. V lost 1 base, J lost 0 bases, and 11 bases stayed unmatched. This CDR3 region has 20 residues. Germline CDR1 SGHTA, CDR2 FQGTGA. Generated by immunoSEQ multiplex PCR, the TCRdb table keeps only in-frame clones and is missing some. The table has about 670,000 clones, about 90% seen once; the top ten hold roughly 0.26%. The clonotype originates from a woman between 18 and 29 years old with acute or convalescent COVID-19. The rearrangement uses TRBV7-3 and TRBJ2-1, with 11 bases that match TRBD2. The specimen was peripheral blood. The CDR3: CASSLRASGGLGSSYNEQFF. In nucleotides, the CDR3 is TGTGCCAGCAGCTTAAGGGCTAGCGGGGGGCTCGGTAGCTCCTACAATGAGCAGTTCTTC.